The clone carrying this T cell receptor (beta chain) was counted many times. The antigen remains unidentified. The CDR3 consists of 13 residues. Trimming took off 0 bases at V and 3 bases at J, with 5 bases between the two ends. Germline V gene sequence: CDR1 MNHEY, CDR2 SVGEGT. Combining a sample-barcoded 5' primer with a J-beta primer mix, a second PCR ran for about 7 to 11 cycles. All cDNA molecules were each tagged by a template-switch adaptor with 12 random nucleotides. TCRdb recomputed calls from the 5' RACE reads with MiXCR, one row per CDR3 protein. The sample records 1.5 million or so distinct CDR3 sequences, roughly 43% being singletons. This entry is derived from a study of blood T cells in healthy people across ages. General study results and limits: Older age coincided with a roughly linear decline in TCR beta diversity per million T cells.

This TCR was sampled from a woman younger than 35 in good health. The chain joins TRBV6-2 or TRBV6-3 to TRBJ1-2; D call uncertain. The source material was blood. CDR3: CASSYSGDYGYTF. The CDR3 DNA follows: TGTGCCAGCAGTTACTCGGGCGACTATGGCTACACCTTC.